This TCR beta chain derives from a study of graft-versus-host responses after intestinal transplantation. About the study: Tacrolimus plus steroids were given to all recipients for around three years, preceded by anti-thymocyte globulin induction.

V lost 1 base, J lost 8 bases, and 11 bases stayed unmatched. CDR1 and CDR2 (germline): ENHRY, SYGVKD. CDR3 size: 17 residues. The study, taken as a whole, reports: Within the allografts of patients who had graft-donor T cell macrochimerism, graft-versus-host to host-versus-graft clonal ratios were high. Circulating GvH clone levels at their peak were associated with HvG declines (early post-transplant).

Remarks on this clone: Its antigen is still unknown.

Assay: immunoSEQ multiplex PCR; the TCRdb copy retains only in-frame clones and omits some. The table has over 100,000 clones, 85% to 95% seen once. This specimen consisted of unstimulated CD8+ T cells sorted from spleen or lymph node cells, obtained before intestinal transplant. The gene calls are TRBV10-3 and TRBJ2-1; 10 bases match TRBD2. This receptor was taken from a human donor who received an intestinal transplant. The CDR3 nucleotides read TGTGCCATCAGTGAGTATTGGCAGCGGGAGGGCCAGGATGAGCAGTTCTTC. As protein: CAISEYWQREGQDEQFF.